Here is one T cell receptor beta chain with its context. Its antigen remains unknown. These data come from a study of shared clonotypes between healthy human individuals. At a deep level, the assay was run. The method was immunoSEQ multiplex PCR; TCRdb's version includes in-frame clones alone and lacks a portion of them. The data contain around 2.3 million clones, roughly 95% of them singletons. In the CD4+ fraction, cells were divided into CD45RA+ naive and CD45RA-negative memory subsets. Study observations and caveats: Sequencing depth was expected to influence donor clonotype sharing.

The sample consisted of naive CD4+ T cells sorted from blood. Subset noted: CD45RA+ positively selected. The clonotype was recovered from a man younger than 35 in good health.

This CDR3 reads CASSVGPTSDTIYF. The CDR3 DNA sequence: TGTGCCAGCAGCGTAGGTCCCACATCGGACACCATATATTTT. The chain has TRBV9 and TRBJ1-3; D remains unclear. The CDR3 runs to 14 residues. Between the trimmed V and J ends, which lost 0 bases and 8 bases, there was a span of 12 bases. Per the germline V gene, CDR1 is SGDLS and CDR2 is YYNGEE.